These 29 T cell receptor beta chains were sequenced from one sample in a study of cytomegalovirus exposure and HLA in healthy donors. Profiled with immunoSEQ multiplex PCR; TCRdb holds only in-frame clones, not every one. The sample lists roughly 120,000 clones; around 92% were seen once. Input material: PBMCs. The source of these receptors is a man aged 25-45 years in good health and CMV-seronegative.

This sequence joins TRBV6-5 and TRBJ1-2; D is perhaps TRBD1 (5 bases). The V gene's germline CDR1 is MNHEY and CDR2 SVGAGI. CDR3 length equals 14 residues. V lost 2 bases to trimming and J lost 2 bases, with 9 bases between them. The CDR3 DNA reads TGTGCCAGCAGTTACGTGGCAGGGAACTATGGCTACACCTTC. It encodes CASSYVAGNYGYTF.

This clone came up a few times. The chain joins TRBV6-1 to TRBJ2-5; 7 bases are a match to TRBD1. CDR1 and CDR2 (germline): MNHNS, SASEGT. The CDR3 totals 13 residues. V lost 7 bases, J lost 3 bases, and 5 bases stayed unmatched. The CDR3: CASTRDREETQYF. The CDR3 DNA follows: TGTGCCAGCACCCGGGACAGAGAAGAGACCCAGTACTTC.

CDR3 DNA: TGCGCCAGCAGCTCTGGAGGACTTCCCTCTGGAAACACCATATATTTT. Amino acids: CASSSGGLPSGNTIYF. The V gene is TRBV5-1, the J gene TRBJ1-3, with D hard to call. Trimming pared 3 bases from V and 0 bases from J, leaving 13 bases between. Germline loops: CDR1 SGHRS, CDR2 YFSETQ. This CDR3 has 16 residues.

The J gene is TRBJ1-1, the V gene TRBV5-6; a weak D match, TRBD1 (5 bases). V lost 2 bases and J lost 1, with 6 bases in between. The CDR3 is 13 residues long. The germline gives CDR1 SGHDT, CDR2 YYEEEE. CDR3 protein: CASSFGGNTEAFF. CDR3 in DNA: TGTGCCAGCAGCTTCGGGGGGAACACTGAAGCTTTCTTT.

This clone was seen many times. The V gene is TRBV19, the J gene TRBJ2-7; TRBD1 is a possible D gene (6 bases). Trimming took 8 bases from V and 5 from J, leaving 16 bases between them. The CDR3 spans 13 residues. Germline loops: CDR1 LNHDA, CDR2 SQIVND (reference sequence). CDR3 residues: CASGRVGADEQYF. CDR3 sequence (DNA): TGTGCCAGTGGGCGAGTGGGGGCGGACGAGCAGTACTTC.

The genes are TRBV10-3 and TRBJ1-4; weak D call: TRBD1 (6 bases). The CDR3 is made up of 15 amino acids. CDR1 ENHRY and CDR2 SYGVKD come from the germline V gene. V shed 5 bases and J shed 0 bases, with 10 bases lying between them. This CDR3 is CAISQGGATNEKLFF. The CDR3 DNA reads TGTGCCATCAGTCAAGGGGGGGCAACTAATGAAAAACTGTTTTTT.

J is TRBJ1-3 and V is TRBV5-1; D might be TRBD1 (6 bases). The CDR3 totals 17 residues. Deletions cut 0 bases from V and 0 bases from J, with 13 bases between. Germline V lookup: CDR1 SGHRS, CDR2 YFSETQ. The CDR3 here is CASSLAGGASSGNTIYF. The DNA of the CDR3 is TGCGCCAGCAGCTTGGCGGGGGGGGCCAGCTCTGGAAACACCATATATTTT.

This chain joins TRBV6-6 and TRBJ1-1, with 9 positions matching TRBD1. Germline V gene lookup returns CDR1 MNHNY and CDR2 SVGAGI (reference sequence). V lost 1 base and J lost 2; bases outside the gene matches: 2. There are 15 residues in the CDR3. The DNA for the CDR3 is TGTGCCAGCAGTTACTGGACAGGGGCAAACACTGAAGCTTTCTTT. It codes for CASSYWTGANTEAFF.

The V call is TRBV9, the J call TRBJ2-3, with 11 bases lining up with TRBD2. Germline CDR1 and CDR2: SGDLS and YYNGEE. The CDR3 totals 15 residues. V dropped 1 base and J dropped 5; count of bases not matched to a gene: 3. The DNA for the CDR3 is TGTGCCAGCAGCGTATTAGCGGGGGGGGTAGATACGCAGTATTTT. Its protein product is CASSVLAGGVDTQYF. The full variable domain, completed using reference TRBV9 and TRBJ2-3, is DSGVTQTPKHLITATGQRVTLRCSPRSGDLSVYWYQQSLDQGLQFLIQYYNGEERAKGNILERFSAQQFPDLHSELNLSSLELGDSALYFCASSVLAGGVDTQYFGPGTRLTVL.

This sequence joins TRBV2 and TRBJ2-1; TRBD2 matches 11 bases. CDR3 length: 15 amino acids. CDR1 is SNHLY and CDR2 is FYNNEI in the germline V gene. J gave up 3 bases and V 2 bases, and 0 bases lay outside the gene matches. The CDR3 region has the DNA TGTGCCAGCAGTGAACTAGCGGGGGGCTACAATGAGCAGTTCTTC. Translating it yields CASSELAGGYNEQFF.

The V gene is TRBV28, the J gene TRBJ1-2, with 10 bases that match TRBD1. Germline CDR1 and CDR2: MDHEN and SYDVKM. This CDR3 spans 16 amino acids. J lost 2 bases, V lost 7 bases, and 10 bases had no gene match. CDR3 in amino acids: CASIRMPGQGNYGYTF. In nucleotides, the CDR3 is TGTGCCAGCATCCGAATGCCGGGACAGGGGAACTATGGCTACACCTTC.

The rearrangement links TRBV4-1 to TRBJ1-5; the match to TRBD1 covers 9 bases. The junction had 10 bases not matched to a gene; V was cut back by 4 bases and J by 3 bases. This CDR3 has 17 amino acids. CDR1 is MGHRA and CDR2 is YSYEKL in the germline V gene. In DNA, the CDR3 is TGCGCCAGCAGCCGGGACAGGGAGGGGGAATTCAATCAGCCCCAGCATTTT. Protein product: CASSRDREGEFNQPQHF.

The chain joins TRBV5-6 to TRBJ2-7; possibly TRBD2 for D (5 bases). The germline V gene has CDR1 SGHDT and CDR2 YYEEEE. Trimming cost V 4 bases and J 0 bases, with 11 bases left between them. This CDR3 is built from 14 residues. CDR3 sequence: CASSLQGSSYEQYF. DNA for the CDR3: TGTGCCAGCAGCCTACAAGGGAGCTCCTACGAGCAGTACTTC.

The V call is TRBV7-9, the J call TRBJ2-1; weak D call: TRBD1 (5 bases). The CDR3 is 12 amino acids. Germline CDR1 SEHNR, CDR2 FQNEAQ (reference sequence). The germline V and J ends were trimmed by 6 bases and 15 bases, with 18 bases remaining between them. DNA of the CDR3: TGTGCCAGCAGGGGCAGGGTCCCAGCCCCGTTCTTC. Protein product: CASRGRVPAPFF.

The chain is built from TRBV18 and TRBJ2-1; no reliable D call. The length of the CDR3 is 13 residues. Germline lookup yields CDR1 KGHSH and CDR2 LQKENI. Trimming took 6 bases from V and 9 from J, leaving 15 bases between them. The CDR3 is CASSPGSDVEQFF. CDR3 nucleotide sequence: TGTGCCAGCTCTCCGGGTAGTGACGTTGAGCAGTTCTTC.

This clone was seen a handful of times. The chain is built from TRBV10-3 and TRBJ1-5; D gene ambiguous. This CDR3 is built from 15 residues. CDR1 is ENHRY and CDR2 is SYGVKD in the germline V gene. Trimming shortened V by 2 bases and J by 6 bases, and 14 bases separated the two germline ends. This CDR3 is CAISEAQTRGQPQHF. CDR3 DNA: TGTGCCATCAGTGAGGCACAGACTAGAGGTCAGCCCCAGCATTTT.

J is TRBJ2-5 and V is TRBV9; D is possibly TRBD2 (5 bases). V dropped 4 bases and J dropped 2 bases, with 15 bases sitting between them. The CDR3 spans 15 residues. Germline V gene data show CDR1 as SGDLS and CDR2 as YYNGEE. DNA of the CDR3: TGTGCCAGCAGCCCCCGTGTCGGGGTTCAAGAGACCCAGTACTTC. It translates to CASSPRVGVQETQYF.

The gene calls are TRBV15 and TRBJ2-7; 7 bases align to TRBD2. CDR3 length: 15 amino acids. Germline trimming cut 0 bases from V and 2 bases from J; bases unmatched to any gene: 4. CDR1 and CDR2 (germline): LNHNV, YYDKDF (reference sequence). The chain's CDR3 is CATSRDPAGAYEQYF. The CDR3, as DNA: TGTGCCACCAGCAGAGATCCGGCGGGGGCCTACGAGCAGTACTTC. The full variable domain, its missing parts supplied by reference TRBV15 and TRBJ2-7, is DAMVIQNPRYQVTQFGKPVTLSCSQTLNHNVMYWYQQKSSQAPKLLFHYYDKDFNNEADTPDNFQSRRPNTSFCFLDIRSPGLGDTAMYLCATSRDPAGAYEQYFGPGTRLTVT.

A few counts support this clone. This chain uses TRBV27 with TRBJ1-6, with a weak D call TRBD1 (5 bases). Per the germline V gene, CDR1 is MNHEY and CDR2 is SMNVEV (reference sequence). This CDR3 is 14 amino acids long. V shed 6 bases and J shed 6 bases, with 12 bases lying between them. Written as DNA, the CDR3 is TGTGCCAGCAGCCCCCCGGGGGGTAATTCACCCCTCCACTTT. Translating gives CASSPPGGNSPLHF.

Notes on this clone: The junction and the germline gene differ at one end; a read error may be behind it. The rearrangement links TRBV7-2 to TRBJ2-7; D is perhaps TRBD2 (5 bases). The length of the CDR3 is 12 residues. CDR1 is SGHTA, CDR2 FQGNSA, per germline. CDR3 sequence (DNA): TGTGCCAGCACCTTAACTGGAGGCGAGCAGTACTTC. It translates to CASTLTGGEQYF.

This CDR3 is CASRGLAGAEQFF. As DNA, the CDR3 is TGTGCCAGCAGGGGACTAGCGGGGGCTGAGCAGTTCTTC. The gene calls are TRBV28 and TRBJ2-1; 14 nucleotides align to TRBD2. With 6 bases clipped from V and 9 bases from J, the junction kept 1 base outside the gene matches. The germline gives CDR1 MDHEN, CDR2 SYDVKM. The CDR3 is 13 amino acids.

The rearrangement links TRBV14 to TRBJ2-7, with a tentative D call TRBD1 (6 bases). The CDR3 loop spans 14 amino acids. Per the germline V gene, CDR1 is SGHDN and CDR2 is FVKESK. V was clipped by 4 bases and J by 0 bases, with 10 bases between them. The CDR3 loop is CASSPGHTSYEQYF. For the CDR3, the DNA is TGTGCCAGCAGCCCGGGACACACCTCCTACGAGCAGTACTTC.

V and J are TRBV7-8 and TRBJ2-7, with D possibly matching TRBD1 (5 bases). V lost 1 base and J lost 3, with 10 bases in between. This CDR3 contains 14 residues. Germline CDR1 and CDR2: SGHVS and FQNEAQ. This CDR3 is CASSLVTGHYEQYF. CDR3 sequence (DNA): TGTGCCAGCAGCTTAGTCACCGGACACTACGAGCAGTACTTC.

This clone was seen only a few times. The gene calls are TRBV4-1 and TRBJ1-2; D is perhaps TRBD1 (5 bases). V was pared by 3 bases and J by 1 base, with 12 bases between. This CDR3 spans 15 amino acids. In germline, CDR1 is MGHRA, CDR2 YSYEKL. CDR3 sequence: CASSQVLDSNYGYTF. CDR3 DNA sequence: TGCGCCAGCAGCCAGGTATTAGACAGTAACTATGGCTACACCTTC.

In DNA form, the CDR3 reads TGTGCCAGCAGCACCGGGACAGGGGACAATGAGCAGTTCTTC. Encoded protein: CASSTGTGDNEQFF. The rearrangement joins TRBV7-2 to TRBJ2-1, with 10 positions matching TRBD1. Germline CDR1 reads SGHTA; CDR2 reads FQGNSA. The J segment lost 5 bases and the V segment lost 5 bases, leaving 3 bases of the junction unmatched. The CDR3 sequence is 14 residues long. The full variable domain, its missing parts supplied by reference TRBV7-2 and TRBJ2-1, is GAGVSQSPSNKVTEKGKDVELRCDPISGHTALYWYRQSLGQGLEFLIYFQGNSAPDKSGLPSDRFSAERTGGSVSTLTIQRTQQEDSAVYLCASSTGTGDNEQFFGPGTRLTVL.

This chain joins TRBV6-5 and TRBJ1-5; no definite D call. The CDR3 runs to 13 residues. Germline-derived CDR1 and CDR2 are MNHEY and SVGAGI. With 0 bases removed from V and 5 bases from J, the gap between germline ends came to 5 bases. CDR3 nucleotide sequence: TGTGCCAGCAGTTACTCTAATCATCAGCCCCAGCATTTT. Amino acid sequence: CASSYSNHQPQHF.

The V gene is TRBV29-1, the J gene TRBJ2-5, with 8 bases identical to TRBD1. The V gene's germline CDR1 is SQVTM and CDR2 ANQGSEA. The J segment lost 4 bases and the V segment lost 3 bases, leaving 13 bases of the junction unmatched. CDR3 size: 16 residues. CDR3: CSVENRGRPRGETQYF. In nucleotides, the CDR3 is TGCAGCGTTGAGAACAGGGGGAGGCCTCGTGGAGAGACCCAGTACTTC. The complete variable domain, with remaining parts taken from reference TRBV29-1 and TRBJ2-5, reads SAVISQKPSRDICQRGTSLTIQCQVDSQVTMMFWYRQQPGQSLTLIATANQGSEATYESGFVIDKFPISRPNLTFSTLTVSNMSPEDSSIYLCSVENRGRPRGETQYFGPGTRLLVL.

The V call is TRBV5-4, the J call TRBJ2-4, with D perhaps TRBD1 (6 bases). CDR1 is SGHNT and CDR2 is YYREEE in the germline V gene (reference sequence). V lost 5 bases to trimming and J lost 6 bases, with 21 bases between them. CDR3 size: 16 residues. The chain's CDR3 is CASSKNLRGTVNIQYF. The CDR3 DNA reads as TGTGCCAGCAGTAAAAACTTAAGGGGGACGGTAAACATTCAGTACTTC.

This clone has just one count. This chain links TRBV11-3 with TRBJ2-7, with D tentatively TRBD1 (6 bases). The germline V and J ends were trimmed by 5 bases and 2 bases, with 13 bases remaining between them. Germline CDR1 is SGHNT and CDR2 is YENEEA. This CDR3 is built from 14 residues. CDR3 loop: CASSARGMPYEQYF. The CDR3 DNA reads TGTGCCAGCAGCGCTAGGGGGATGCCCTACGAGCAGTACTTC.